This paragraph reports one T cell receptor (beta chain). It lacks a known antigen. No much larger clone is present one base from it, and per-base qualities are unavailable. Using the deep immunoSEQ assay, TCR CDR3 regions were amplified from genomic DNA by multiplex PCR. Genomic DNA extracted from each cell subset was distributed evenly over all wells of several immunoSEQ 96-well plates, and each plate served as one replicate. For sorted subsets, approximately 190 ng genomic DNA, equal to approximately 30,000 T cell genomes, was loaded into each replicate PCR. The purified libraries were quantified using a Qubit 3.0 fluorometer, sized with a Bioanalyzer 2100, and then quantified again using the KAPA Library Quantification kit. Every immunoSEQ 96-well plate was sequenced on a dedicated single-read 150-cycle Illumina NextSeq 550 flow cell. The original methods were these. Because the immunoSEQ output included only junctional sequences and no quality scores, the filtering could not be the same as the filtering used for full-length reads. Sequences were annotated with PyIR, a Python wrapper for IgBLAST v1.9, and V/J genes and CDR3 were assigned using IMGT germline references. Reads were filtered out if the reads had weak V/J assignments (E-value above 1e-6), no CDR3, stop codons, out-of-frame junctions, or ambiguous translated residues. V3J clonotypes were defined as sequences sharing an identical inferred V gene, J gene, and CDR3 amino acid sequence. Percentage overlap between repertoires was calculated by dividing the number of shared unique clonotypes by the size of the smaller repertoire. RTK rarefaction, the Chao1 estimator, and Recon v2.1 estimates of unobserved clonotypes were used to assess repertoire richness. Generation probabilities for all TCRbeta clonotypes obtained by the gDNA method from a handful of donors were computed using OLGA. TCRdb obtained this table from immuneACCESS and retained in-frame rearrangements with V and J assigned. These tables miss some clones; where compared with another copy, unresolved V genes account for less than half of the shortfall, and the remainder is unexplained. D and trimming come from the DNA, and the V and J calls and clone size come from that table. In all, the sample holds roughly 640,000 clones, and about 74% of those were seen once. The ten largest clones represent 1.5% to 2% of the sample.

This record belongs to a study of shared clonotypes between healthy human individuals (TCRdb year 2020). Context from the whole study: A couple of women and a few men aged 18 to 49 years were included in the cohort. Per donor, leukapheresis produced somewhere between about 0.85 and 8.9 billion PBMCs. For each donor, CD4 naive and CD4 memory were each run on three plates, CD8 naive on two plates, and CD8 memory on one plate. Blood TCR repertoires of 5 or 6 healthy adults were deeply sequenced to estimate repertoire size and the extent of clonotype sharing between individuals. To increase sequencing depth and limit assay-specific biases, different laboratories used diverse techniques to prepare libraries and sequence TCR repertoires.

Overall study results and their limits: Only blood was sampled, and tissue TCR repertoires likely differ from those in blood. Across a few donors, about 4.5% of naive CD4, 3% to 3.5% of naive CD8, about 2% of memory CD4, and about 0.44% of memory CD8 clonotypes were shared. Because the study included only a small number of donors, the genetic and exposure-history diversity represented was limited. Estimated clonotype richness was generally larger for naive than for memory subsets. Clonotypes shared by all four sorted-subset donors showed higher generation probabilities than non-shared clonotypes. Even with the large sequencing depth, rarefaction of the sorted-subset datasets indicated that sequencing was incomplete. Pairwise subsampling indicated that sequencing depth was expected to affect the degree of clonotype sharing among donors.

Healthy HIV-negative adults with no recently reported acute infections or vaccinations were included as donors. Only Caucasian adults living in Nashville, Tennessee, USA were represented among the donors. CD4+ T cells were enriched through magnetic negative selection, after which naive cells were positively selected on CD45RA and the remaining negative fraction served as the memory subset. Blood was collected by leukapheresis, and PBMCs were isolated by Ficoll-Histopaque density gradient centrifugation and then cryopreserved in liquid nitrogen vapor phase. Analytical flow cytometry was used to check the purity and quantity of each magnetically sorted T cell population. Genomic DNA was isolated from every sorted fraction and measured by UV absorbance on a Nanodrop 2000c. The source material was memory CD4+ T cells sorted from blood. The intended sense of this specimen's cell subset or site label: CD45RA-negative fraction. This receptor was obtained from a woman aged 30 to 39 in good health.

This receptor carries the CDR3 CAISESIVNYGYTF. The nucleotides read TGTGCCATCAGTGAGTCGATCGTTAACTATGGCTACACCTTC. The rearranged segments are TRBV10-3 and TRBJ1-2; no D segment can be confidently identified. For CDR1 and CDR2, the germline V gene lists ENHRY and SYGVKD. A distance of 6 bases separates the germline ends of V and J, which lose 0 bases and 1 base respectively. Measured from the cysteine to the phenylalanine, the CDR3 is 14 residues long. The DNA shown is the 42-base CDR3, in frame from base 1.